The clone carrying this T cell receptor (beta chain) came up once. This sample was taken from a study of regulatory and conventional T cells in RAG deficiency. Using immunoSEQ multiplex PCR, the repertoire was profiled, and TCRdb retains in-frame clones only, with some absent. The sample has 29,000 or so clones; 90% to 95% are singletons. The sorted conventional CD4+ T cells were CD25-low and CD127-high, with genomic DNA sequenced. This CDR3 is built from 15 residues. V was clipped by 5 bases and J by 4 bases, with 20 bases between them. Germline V lookup: CDR1 GTSNPN, CDR2 SVGIG (reference sequence). The sample was also linked to a second study, of regulatory T cells. According to that study: The primer mix had 52 TRBV and 13 TRBJ primers. In patients, unique TRB V-J pairs were restricted and V/J usage skewed, especially in Tregs.

The genes are TRBV30 and TRBJ1-2; D is unclear. The TCR was taken from a human donor in good health. The sequenced material came from CD25- CD4+ T cells sorted from blood. CDR3 coding DNA: TGTGCCTGGTCACAGATTGCTCCTTCCTTCTATGGCTACACCTTC. It specifies CAWSQIAPSFYGYTF. The entire variable domain, with the rest obtained from reference TRBV30 and TRBJ1-2, is as follows: SQTIHQWPATLVQPVGSPLSLECTVEGTSNPNLYWYRQAAGRGLQLLFYSVGIGQISSEVPQNLSASRPQDRQFILSSKKLLLSDSGFYLCAWSQIAPSFYGYTFGSGTRLTVV.